This T cell receptor beta chain appears in the sequencing data of a study of CD8 T cells in ankylosing spondylitis. Study-level findings and limits: From matched ankylosing spondylitis synovial fluid, disease-linked clones were reportedly recovered at significantly enriched levels. Reactive arthritis synovial fluid and blood were previously reported to contain some motif variants. Made up of 7 to 9 highly homologous variants, a TCR beta motif appeared characteristic of ankylosing spondylitis blood.

The CDR3 length is 15 residues. V gave up 2 bases and J gave up 7 bases; unmatched junction bases: 11. Germline-derived CDR1 and CDR2 are SGHRS and YFSETQ. This clonotype was counted between two and nine times. Antigen specificity is unknown. A single record per CDR3 protein comes from TCRdb applying MiXCR to the 5' RACE reads. Among about 200,000 distinct CDR3 sequences listed, 10% to 15% were seen once. The TCR sequence derives from a male donor with ankylosing spondylitis or in good health (not recorded which). V is TRBV5-1 and J is TRBJ2-7; 8 positions match TRBD1. Sequenced: blood, either unsorted or a sorted T cell fraction (not recorded which). The CDR3 here is CASSFVDRAMGEQYF. CDR3 DNA sequence: TGCGCCAGCAGCTTTGTGGACAGGGCGATGGGGGAGCAGTACTTC.